The following is a T cell receptor (beta chain) sequence with its context. The target antigen is unknown. The record originates from a study of STAT3 mutations in large granular lymphocyte leukemia. Study-wide results and limits: Clonal expansion was inferred from samples taken at other timepoints. Treatment regimens differed across patients between samplings. In T-cell large granular lymphocyte leukemia, about half of patients showed multiple immunodominant subclonotypes. Persisting codominant clonotypes may have hidden a small pathogenic clone. After therapy, about 30% of the 18 patients switched clonotypes, all new clones STAT3 wild type.

Using immunoSEQ multiplex PCR, the repertoire was profiled, and TCRdb retains in-frame clones only, with some absent. The sample has some 15,000 clones; nearly 95% are singletons. Germline assignment: CDR1 MDHEN and CDR2 SYDVKM. This CDR3 is built from 12 residues. Between the trimmed V and J ends, which lost 6 bases and 9 bases, there was a span of 12 bases. The chain joins TRBV28 to TRBJ2-1, with D perhaps matching TRBD2 (5 bases). This clonotype originated in a woman aged 50 to 60 with T-cell large granular lymphocyte leukemia. Some clones in this sample may be carry-over from other donors' samples. The sample consisted of peripheral blood mononuclear cells. CDR3 sequence: CASSPQRFEQFF. The CDR3, as DNA: TGTGCCAGCAGCCCCCAGCGGTTTGAGCAGTTCTTC.